The 13 T cell receptor beta chains listed next were all sequenced from one sample in a study of vaccination and CD4 T cells after COVID-19. Sequenced with the Oncomine TCR Beta short-read assay was DNA taken from cultured CD4+ T cells. TCRdb reprocessed the PCR reads with MiXCR, giving one entry per CDR3 protein. The sample lists more than 20,000 distinct CDR3 sequences, over 40% occurring once. The treatment here: approximately 9-day PBMC culture with coronavirus spike peptide pools or control peptides (ViraFEST assay). These TCRs are of unknown antigen specificity. The specimen was CD4+ T cells from blood, cultured in vitro. All receptors come from a human donor who had recovered from COVID-19.

The V and J genes are TRBV30 and TRBJ1-5, with 7 bases identical to TRBD1. The CDR3 is made up of 13 amino acids. J gave up 6 bases and V 6 bases, and 8 bases lay outside the gene matches. The germline V gene has CDR1 GTSNPN and CDR2 SVGIG (reference sequence). The CDR3 sequence is CACTTGSGQPQHF. As DNA, the CDR3 is TGTGCCTGTACGACAGGGAGCGGTCAGCCCCAGCATTTT.

V gene TRBV10-3 combines with J gene TRBJ2-5; TRBD1 or TRBD2 may be the D gene (5 bases each). The CDR3 is 11 residues long. Trimming stripped 4 bases from V and 6 bases from J, with 6 bases between. The germline V gene encodes CDR1 ENHRY and CDR2 SYGVKD. CDR3 loop: CAISGGQTQYF. In nucleotides, the CDR3 is TGTGCCATCAGTGGGGGACAGACCCAGTACTTC.

This clonotype was seen a few times. The chain is built from TRBV6-1 and TRBJ1-6, with 8 bases matching TRBD1. The germline V gene encodes CDR1 MNHNS and CDR2 SASEGT. CDR3 length: 15 residues. With 6 bases clipped from V and 9 bases from J, the junction kept 10 bases outside the gene matches. The CDR3 is CASRTQGASGSPLHF. In DNA form, the CDR3 reads TGTGCCAGCAGGACCCAGGGGGCATCGGGTTCACCCCTCCACTTT.

This clonotype was found a few times. The chain combines TRBV20-1 with TRBJ1-1, with D uncertain. CDR3 length: 14 residues. The V and J ends lost 0 bases and 4 bases respectively, with 12 bases between them. CDR1 is DFQATT and CDR2 is SNEGSKA in the germline V gene (reference sequence). CDR3 residues: CSARDHTQATEAFF. CDR3 coding DNA: TGCAGTGCTAGAGATCACACCCAGGCCACTGAAGCTTTCTTT.

The rearrangement links TRBV28 to TRBJ2-7, with D tentatively TRBD1 or TRBD2 (6 bases each). The length of the CDR3 is 15 residues. The V end was cut by 7 bases, the J end by 4 bases, with 20 bases between. CDR1 and CDR2 (germline): MDHEN, SYDVKM. The CDR3 spells CASKTRRGKNYEQYF. The CDR3 DNA reads TGTGCCAGCAAAACTCGGAGGGGGAAAAATTACGAGCAGTACTTC. Supplemented by reference TRBV28 and TRBJ2-7, the full variable domain reads DVKVTQSSRYLVKRTGEKVFLECVQDMDHENMFWYRQDPGLGLRLIYFSYDVKMKEKGDIPEGYSVSREKKERFSLILESASTNQTSMYLCASKTRRGKNYEQYFGPGTRLTVT.

The chain uses TRBV11-2 and TRBJ2-2, with D unclear. Trimming shortened V by 5 bases and J by 7 bases, and 14 bases separated the two germline ends. Germline CDR1 reads SGHAT; CDR2 reads FQNNGV. The CDR3 is 14 residues long. CDR3 amino acids: CASSTMRGFGELFF. The CDR3 DNA sequence: TGTGCCAGCAGCACAATGAGAGGATTCGGGGAGCTGTTTTTT.

J is TRBJ1-4 and V is TRBV7-2; a possible D gene is TRBD1 (6 bases). V lost 5 bases, J lost 6 bases, and 16 bases lay in between. The germline CDR1 and CDR2 sequences are SGHTA and FQGNSA. The CDR3 extends over 15 amino acids. CDR3 residues: CASSPAPQGYEKLFF. The CDR3 nucleotides read TGTGCCAGCAGCCCAGCCCCACAGGGATATGAAAAACTGTTTTTT.

The chain recombines TRBV20-1 with TRBJ2-2, with 11 nucleotides matching TRBD2. Losses at the gene ends were 5 bases for V and 5 bases for J; bases not matched to a gene: 4. Germline values: CDR1 DFQATT, CDR2 SNEGSKA (reference sequence). This CDR3 comprises 14 residues. CDR3 sequence reads: CSAAPSGRTGELFF. For the CDR3, the DNA is TGCAGTGCTGCGCCTAGCGGGAGGACCGGGGAGCTGTTTTTT.

The chain joins TRBV19 to TRBJ1-4; no clear D gene. Trimming cost V 5 bases and J 7 bases, with 17 bases left between them. The CDR3 has 15 amino acids. Germline assignment: CDR1 LNHDA and CDR2 SQIVND (reference sequence). CDR3 bases: TGTGCCAGTAGTCCTGGGGTGGCCACGACTGAAAAACTGTTTTTT. This encodes CASSPGVATTEKLFF.

The sample holds a few counts of this clonotype. For the CDR3, the DNA is TGCAGTGCTATTCCCCGGGACAGGGGAGGATATGGCTACACCTTC. Residues: CSAIPRDRGGYGYTF. The chain carries TRBV20-1 and TRBJ1-2; 10 positions match TRBD1. V was clipped by 4 bases and J by 5 bases; unmatched bases: 10. Germline-derived CDR1 and CDR2 are DFQATT and SNEGSKA (reference sequence). The CDR3 runs 15 residues.

V gene TRBV2 combines with J gene TRBJ2-4; D is unresolved. Per germline, CDR1 SNHLY and CDR2 FYNNEI. V was pared by 4 bases and J by 0 bases, with 10 bases between. This CDR3 has 15 amino acids. CDR3 coding DNA: TGTGCCAGCAGTGTTGGGATGCTAGCCAAAAACATTCAGTACTTC. Translation: CASSVGMLAKNIQYF.

This clonotype turned up a few times. The rearrangement joins TRBV6-1 to TRBJ2-7, with D uncertain. Trimming pared 4 bases from V and 3 bases from J, leaving 13 bases between. Per germline, CDR1 MNHNS and CDR2 SASEGT. This CDR3 has 14 amino acids. In DNA form, the CDR3 reads TGTGCCAGCAGTGGAGAAGTTCCCCGCTACGAGCAGTACTTC. Translating it yields CASSGEVPRYEQYF.

The rearrangement links TRBV27 to TRBJ1-1, with D unresolved. V was clipped by 3 bases and J by 1 base, with 9 bases between them. CDR1 MNHEY and CDR2 SMNVEV come from the germline V gene (reference sequence). This CDR3 contains 14 residues. The chain's CDR3 is CASSFRRTNTEAFF. CDR3 in DNA: TGTGCCAGCAGTTTCAGACGGACGAACACTGAAGCTTTCTTT.